The entry below gives a single T cell receptor (beta chain) sequence along with its context. Its antigen is currently unknown. The data were taken from a study of T-cell memory formation after mild COVID-19. Germline-derived CDR1 and CDR2 are MNHEY and SMNVEV (reference sequence). This CDR3 spans 15 amino acids. Trimming removed 3 bases from V and 0 bases from J; junction bases left unmatched: 4. 5'RACE, which relied on constant-segment primers, yielded TCR alpha and TCR beta cDNA libraries carrying sample barcodes and UMIs. TCRdb itself ran the 5' RACE reads through MiXCR, one entry per CDR3 protein. The sample yields hundreds of thousands of distinct CDR3 sequences, more than 15% seen once. Broader study findings: Later expanders leaned CD4+, whereas day 15 to 85 contracting clones were balanced CD4/CD8.

The sequenced material came from PBMCs or a T cell subset sorted from them (not recorded which). The TCR was taken from an adult woman who had mild COVID-19 (a few samples of this study predate the infection). Cell type and time point are not known. The chain uses TRBV27 and TRBJ1-2; TRBD1 matches 7 bases. In DNA form, the CDR3 reads TGTGCCAGCAGTTTGTTGGGACAGTCTAACTATGGCTACACCTTC. Translated, it gives CASSLLGQSNYGYTF.